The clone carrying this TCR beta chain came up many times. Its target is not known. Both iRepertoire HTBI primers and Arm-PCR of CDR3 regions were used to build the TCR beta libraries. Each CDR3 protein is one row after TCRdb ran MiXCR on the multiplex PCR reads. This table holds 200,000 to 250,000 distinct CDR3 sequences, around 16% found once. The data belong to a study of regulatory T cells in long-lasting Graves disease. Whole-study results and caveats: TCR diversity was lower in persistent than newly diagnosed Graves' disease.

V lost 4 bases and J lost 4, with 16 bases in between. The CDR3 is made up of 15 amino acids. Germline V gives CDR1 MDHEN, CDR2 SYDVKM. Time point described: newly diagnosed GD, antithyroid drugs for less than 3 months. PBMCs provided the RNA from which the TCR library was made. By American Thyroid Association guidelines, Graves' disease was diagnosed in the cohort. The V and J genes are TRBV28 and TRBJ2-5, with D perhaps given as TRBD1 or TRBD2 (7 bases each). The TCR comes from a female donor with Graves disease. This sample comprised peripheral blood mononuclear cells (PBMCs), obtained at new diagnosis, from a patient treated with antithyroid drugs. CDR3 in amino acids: CASSSPGRGGETQYF. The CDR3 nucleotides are TGTGCCAGCAGTTCCCCGGGCAGGGGGGGAGAGACCCAGTACTTC. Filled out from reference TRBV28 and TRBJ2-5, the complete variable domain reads DVKVTQSSRYLVKRTGEKVFLECVQDMDHENMFWYRQDPGLGLRLIYFSYDVKMKEKGDIPEGYSVSREKKERFSLILESASTNQTSMYLCASSSPGRGGETQYFGPGTRLLVL.